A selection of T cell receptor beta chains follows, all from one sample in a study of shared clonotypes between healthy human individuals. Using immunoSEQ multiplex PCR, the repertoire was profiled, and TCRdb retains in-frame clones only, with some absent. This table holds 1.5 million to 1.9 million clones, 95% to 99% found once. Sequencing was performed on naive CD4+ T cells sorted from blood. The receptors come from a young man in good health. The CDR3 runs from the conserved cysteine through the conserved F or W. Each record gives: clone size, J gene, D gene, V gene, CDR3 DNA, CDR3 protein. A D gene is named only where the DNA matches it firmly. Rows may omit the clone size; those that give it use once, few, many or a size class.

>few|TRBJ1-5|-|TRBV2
TGTGCCAGCAGTGGACAGGCCATGGGTCTAGCCCAGCATTTT
CASSGQAMGLAQHF
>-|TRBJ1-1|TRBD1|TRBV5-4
TGTGCCAGCAGCTTACCAGGGGGCGCAGACACTGAAGCTTTCTTT
CASSLPGGADTEAFF
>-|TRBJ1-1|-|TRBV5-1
TGCGCCAGCAGCTTGGATGCTAGGGACACTGAAGCTTTCTTT
CASSLDARDTEAFF
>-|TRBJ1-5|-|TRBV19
TGTGCCAGTAAAGACAGCCGCAATCAGCCCCAGCATTTT
CASKDSRNQPQHF
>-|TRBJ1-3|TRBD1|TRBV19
TGTGCCACCGGCGGACAGGCGATCCGCTCTGGAAACACCATATATTTT
CATGGQAIRSGNTIYF
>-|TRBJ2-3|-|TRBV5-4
TGTGCCAGCAGCCCGGGACTTTTTAGCACAGATACGCAGTATTTT
CASSPGLFSTDTQYF
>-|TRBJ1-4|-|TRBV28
TGTGCCAGCAGCTCTACAGGGTGGGTGGAAAAACTGTTTTTT
CASSSTGWVEKLFF
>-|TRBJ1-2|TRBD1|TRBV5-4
TGTGCCAGCAGCTTGGCAGGGGGTCTCTATGGCTACACCTTC
CASSLAGGLYGYTF
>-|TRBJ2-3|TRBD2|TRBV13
TGTGCCAGCAGCTTGACTAGCGGCACAGATACGCAGTATTTT
CASSLTSGTDTQYF
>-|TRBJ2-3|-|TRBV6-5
TGTGCCAGCAGTCCCCCCAGTAGCACAGATACGCAGTATTTT
CASSPPSSTDTQYF
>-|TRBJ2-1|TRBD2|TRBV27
TGTGCCAGCAGTACGGGACTAGCTAATGAGCAGTTCTTC
CASSTGLANEQFF
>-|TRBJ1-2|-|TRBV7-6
TGTGCCAGCAGTCCAGAGGCGGGATATGGCTACACCTTC
CASSPEAGYGYTF
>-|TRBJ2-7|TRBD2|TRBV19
TGTGCCAGTAGTATAGACGGGACTAGCGGGAGGGCGTTC
CASSIDGTSGRAF
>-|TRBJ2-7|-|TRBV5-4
TGTGCCAGCAGTCCCGCCCTGGGCAGGGGCTACGAGCAGTACTTC
CASSPALGRGYEQYF
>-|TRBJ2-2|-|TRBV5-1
TGCGCCAGCAGCTTGGAGGGAGGAAGGGCCGGGGAGCTGTTTTTT
CASSLEGGRAGELFF
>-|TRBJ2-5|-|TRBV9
TGTGCCAGCAGCGTAGGAAAGCTAGCCGGTCCGGTCGAGACCCAGTACTTC
CASSVGKLAGPVETQYF
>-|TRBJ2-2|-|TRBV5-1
TGCGCCAGCAGCTTGGGAGTCACCGGGGAGCTGTTTTTT
CASSLGVTGELFF
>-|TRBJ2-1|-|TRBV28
TGTGCCAGCAGTTTCTCAGAATCCTACAATGAGCAGTTCTTC
CASSFSESYNEQFF
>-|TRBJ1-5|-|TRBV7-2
TGTGCCAGCAGCTTAGGTGGGCTGAATAGCAATCAGCCCCAGCATTTT
CASSLGGLNSNQPQHF
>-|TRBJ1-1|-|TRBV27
TGTGCCAGCAGTTTATCAGCAGGCCTAGGCACTGAAGCTTTCTTT
CASSLSAGLGTEAFF
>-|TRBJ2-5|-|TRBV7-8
TGTGCCAGCAGCTTAGTGCGGTCAGAGACCCAGTACTTC
CASSLVRSETQYF
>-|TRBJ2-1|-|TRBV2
TGTGCCAGCAGTGAGGGGGTCAGCGTTACGCAGTTCTTC
CASSEGVSVTQFF
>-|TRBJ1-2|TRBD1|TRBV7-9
TGTGCCAGCAGCTTCCCTTCAGAGGGACAGGGGGCCATAAGACGGGGCTACACCTTC
CASSFPSEGQGAIRRGYTF